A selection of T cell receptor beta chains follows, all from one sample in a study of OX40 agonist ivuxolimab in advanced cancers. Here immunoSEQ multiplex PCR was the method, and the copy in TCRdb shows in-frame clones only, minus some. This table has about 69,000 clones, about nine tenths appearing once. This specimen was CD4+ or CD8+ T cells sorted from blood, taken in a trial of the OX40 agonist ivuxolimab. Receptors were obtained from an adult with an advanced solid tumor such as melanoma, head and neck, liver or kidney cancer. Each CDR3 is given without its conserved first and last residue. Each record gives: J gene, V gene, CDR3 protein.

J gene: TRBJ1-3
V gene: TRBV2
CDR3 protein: ASRGQGTGNTIY

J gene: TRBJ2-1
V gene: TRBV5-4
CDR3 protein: ASSLKRASGRSGNEQF

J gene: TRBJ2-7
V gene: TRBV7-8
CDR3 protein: ASSHQAVAGGTSYEQY

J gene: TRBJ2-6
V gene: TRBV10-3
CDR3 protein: AINRGTGANVLT

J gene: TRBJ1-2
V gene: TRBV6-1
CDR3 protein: ASRGGQAAGGYT

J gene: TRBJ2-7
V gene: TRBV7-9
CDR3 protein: ASSRLRGSYEQY

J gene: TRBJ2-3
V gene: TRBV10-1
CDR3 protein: ASSERARPSGGDTQY

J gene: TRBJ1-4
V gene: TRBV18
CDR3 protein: ASSPSATNEKLF

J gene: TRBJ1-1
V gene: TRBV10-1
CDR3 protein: ASSDRRTVSFEAF

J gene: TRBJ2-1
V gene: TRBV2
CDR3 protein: ASSEVSRGYNEQF

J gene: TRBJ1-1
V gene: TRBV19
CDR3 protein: ASSRNTEAF

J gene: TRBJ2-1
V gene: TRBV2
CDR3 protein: ASSSSSLAGDYNEQF

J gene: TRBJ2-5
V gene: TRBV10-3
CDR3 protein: ATNPDSQETQY

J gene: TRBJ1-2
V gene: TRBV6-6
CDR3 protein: ASSLDTNYGYT

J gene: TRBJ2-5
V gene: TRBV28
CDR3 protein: ASRDAGPQETQY

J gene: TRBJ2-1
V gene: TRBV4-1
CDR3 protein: ASSQVWGGPAEQF